Below are 5 T cell receptor beta chains sequenced from a single sample in a study of T-cell reconstitution after alpha-beta-depleted transplantation in children. A TCRbeta library incorporating unique molecular identifiers was prepared. TCRdb processed the PCR reads anew with MiXCR; each CDR3 protein has one entry. The repertoire has about 440,000 distinct CDR3 sequences, 43% of them found once; the top ten carry under 30%. The source material was PBMCs, sampled before TCRalphabeta/CD19-depleted stem cell transplant. All receptors come from a girl aged 2 to 10 with aplastic anemia, due to receive a stem cell transplant.

The rearrangement uses TRBV6-1 and TRBJ2-7, with a weak D call TRBD1 (7 bases). V dropped 5 bases and J dropped 7 bases, with 15 bases sitting between them. CDR1 MNHNS and CDR2 SASEGT come from the germline V gene. CDR3 length: 13 amino acids. The CDR3 region has the DNA TGTGCCAGCAGTACAACCAGGGGGGAAGAGCAGTACTTC. This sequence encodes CASSTTRGEEQYF.

This clonotype has at least ten counts. This chain links TRBV4-2 with TRBJ2-2, with TRBD2 as a possible D gene (7 bases). Trimming cost V 2 bases and J 6 bases, with 13 bases left between them. The CDR3 spans 15 residues. Looked up from germline, CDR1 is LGHNA and CDR2 is YNFKEQ. The CDR3 DNA is TGTGCCAGCAGCCAAACCTCCGGGGGGCCCGGGGAGCTGTTTTTT. Amino acid sequence: CASSQTSGGPGELFF.

This clonotype has just one count. V usage is TRBV5-1 and J usage is TRBJ2-2; tentatively, D is TRBD1 (5 bases). Deletions cut 2 bases from V and 5 bases from J, with 16 bases between. CDR1 is SGHRS and CDR2 is YFSETQ in the germline V gene. The CDR3 contains 16 residues. CDR3 in amino acids: CASSFWGDGETGELFF. The CDR3 bases are TGCGCCAGCAGCTTTTGGGGCGACGGAGAAACCGGGGAGCTGTTTTTT. Complete variable domain (other parts from reference TRBV5-1 and TRBJ2-2): KAGVTQTPRYLIKTRGQQVTLSCSPISGHRSVSWYQQTPGQGLQFLFEYFSETQRNKGNFPGRFSGRQFSNSRSEMNVSTLELGDSALYLCASSFWGDGETGELFFGEGSRLTVL.

The chain combines TRBV15 with TRBJ2-1; 7 bases are shared with TRBD2. V lost 5 bases, J lost 2 bases, and 12 bases stayed unmatched. Germline V lookup: CDR1 LNHNV, CDR2 YYDKDF (reference sequence). The CDR3 covers 17 residues. The CDR3 bases are TGTGCCACCAGCCCCGGTCGTATCAGCGGGACCTACAATGAGCAGTTCTTC. This gives the protein CATSPGRISGTYNEQFF.

This clonotype has ten or more counts. The CDR3 is CASSLMDRHNSPLHF. The CDR3 DNA is TGTGCCAGCAGCTTAATGGACAGGCATAATTCACCCCTCCACTTT. The chain combines TRBV11-2 with TRBJ1-6; 7 nucleotides agree with TRBD1. Per germline, CDR1 SGHAT and CDR2 FQNNGV. The V gene end was trimmed by 2 bases and the J gene end by 5 bases; junction bases not matched to a gene: 3. This CDR3 is 15 amino acids long.